Reported below is one TCR beta chain. The sample comes from a study of blood T cell repertoires in COVID-19. The method was immunoSEQ multiplex PCR; TCRdb's version includes in-frame clones alone and lacks a portion of them. The table shows about 270,000 clones, with approximately 80% occurring only once. Trimming left V 2 bases short and J 8 bases short, with 16 bases between. Per the germline V gene, CDR1 is ENHRY and CDR2 is SYGVKD. The CDR3 sequence is 15 residues long. The J gene is TRBJ2-1, the V gene TRBV10-3; unclear D gene. This sequence was found in a woman in her sixties or seventies with active or convalescent COVID-19. The sequenced sample was peripheral blood. CDR3 amino acids: CAISEPRSNRDEQFF. The CDR3 coding sequence is TGTGCCATCAGTGAGCCCCGGTCTAACCGGGATGAGCAGTTCTTC.